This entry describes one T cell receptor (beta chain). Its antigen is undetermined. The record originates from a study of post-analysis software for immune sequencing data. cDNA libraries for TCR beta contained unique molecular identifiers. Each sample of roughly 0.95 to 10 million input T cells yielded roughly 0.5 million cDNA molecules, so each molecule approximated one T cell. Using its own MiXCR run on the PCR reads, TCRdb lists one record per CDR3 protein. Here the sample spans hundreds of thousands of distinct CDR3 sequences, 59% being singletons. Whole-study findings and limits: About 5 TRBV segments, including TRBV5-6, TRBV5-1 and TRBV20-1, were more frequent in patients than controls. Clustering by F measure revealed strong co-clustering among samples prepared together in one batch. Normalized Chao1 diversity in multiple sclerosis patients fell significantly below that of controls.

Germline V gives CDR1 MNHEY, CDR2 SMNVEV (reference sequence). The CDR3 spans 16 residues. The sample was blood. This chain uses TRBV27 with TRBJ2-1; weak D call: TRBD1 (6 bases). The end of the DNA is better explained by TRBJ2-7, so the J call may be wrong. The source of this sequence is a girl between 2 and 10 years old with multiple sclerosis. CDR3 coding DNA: TGTGCCAGCAGTTCAAAGGCCAGGGGCTCCTACAATGAGCAGTACTTC. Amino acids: CASSSKARGSYNEQYF.